This T cell receptor beta chain was identified in a study of blood T cell repertoires in COVID-19. Study details: Sites in the United States, Italy and Spain provided acute and convalescent COVID-19 samples. T cells, B-cell-depleted T cells, or PBMCs supplied cDNA or gDNA.

Produced via immunoSEQ multiplex PCR; TCRdb's table is partial and in-frame only. The data contain roughly 110,000 clones, around four fifths of them seen just once; the ten biggest clones take up approximately 0.77%. Germline CDR1 is SGHRS and CDR2 is YFSETQ. Trimming cost V 4 bases and J 4 bases; bases outside gene matches: 6. The CDR3 covers 14 residues. The TCR was taken from a woman aged 70 to 79 with acute or convalescent COVID-19. The sample taken for sequencing was peripheral blood. The chain links TRBV5-1 to TRBJ1-1, with TRBD1 matching over 8 bases. The DNA for the CDR3 is TGCGCCAGCAGCCCACAGGGGGGGACCACTGAAGCTTTCTTT. Protein: CASSPQGGTTEAFF. The variable domain in full, completed from reference TRBV5-1 and TRBJ1-1, reads KAGVTQTPRYLIKTRGQQVTLSCSPISGHRSVSWYQQTPGQGLQFLFEYFSETQRNKGNFPGRFSGRQFSNSRSEMNVSTLELGDSALYLCASSPQGGTTEAFFGQGTRLTVV.